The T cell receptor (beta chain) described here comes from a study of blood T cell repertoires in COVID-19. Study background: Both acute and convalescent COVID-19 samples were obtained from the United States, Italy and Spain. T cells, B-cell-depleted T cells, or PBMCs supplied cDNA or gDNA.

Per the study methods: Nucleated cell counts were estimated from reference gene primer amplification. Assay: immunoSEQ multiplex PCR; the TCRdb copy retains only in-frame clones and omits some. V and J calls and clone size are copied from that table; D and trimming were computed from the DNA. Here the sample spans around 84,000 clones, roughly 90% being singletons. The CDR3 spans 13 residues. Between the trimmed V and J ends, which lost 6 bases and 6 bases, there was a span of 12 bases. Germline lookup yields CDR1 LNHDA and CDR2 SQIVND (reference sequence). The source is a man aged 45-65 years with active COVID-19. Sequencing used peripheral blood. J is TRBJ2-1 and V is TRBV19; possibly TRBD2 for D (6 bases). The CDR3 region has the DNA TGTGCCAGTAGGGGCAGGGAGGCCAATGAGCAGTTCTTC. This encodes CASRGREANEQFF.